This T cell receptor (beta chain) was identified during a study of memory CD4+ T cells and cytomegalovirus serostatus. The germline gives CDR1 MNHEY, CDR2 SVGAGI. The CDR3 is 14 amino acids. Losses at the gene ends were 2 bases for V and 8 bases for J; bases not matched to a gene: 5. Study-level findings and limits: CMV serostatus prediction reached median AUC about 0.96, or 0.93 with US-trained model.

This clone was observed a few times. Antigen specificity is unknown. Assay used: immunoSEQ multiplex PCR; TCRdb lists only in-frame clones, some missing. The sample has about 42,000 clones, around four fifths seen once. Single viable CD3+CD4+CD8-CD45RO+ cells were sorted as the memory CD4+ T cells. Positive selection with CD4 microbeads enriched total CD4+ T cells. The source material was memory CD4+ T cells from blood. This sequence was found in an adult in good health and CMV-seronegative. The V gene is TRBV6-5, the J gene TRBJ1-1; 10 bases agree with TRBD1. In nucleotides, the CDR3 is TGTGCCAGCAGTTACACCGGGGACAGGGGCGAAGCTTTCTTT. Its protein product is CASSYTGDRGEAFF.